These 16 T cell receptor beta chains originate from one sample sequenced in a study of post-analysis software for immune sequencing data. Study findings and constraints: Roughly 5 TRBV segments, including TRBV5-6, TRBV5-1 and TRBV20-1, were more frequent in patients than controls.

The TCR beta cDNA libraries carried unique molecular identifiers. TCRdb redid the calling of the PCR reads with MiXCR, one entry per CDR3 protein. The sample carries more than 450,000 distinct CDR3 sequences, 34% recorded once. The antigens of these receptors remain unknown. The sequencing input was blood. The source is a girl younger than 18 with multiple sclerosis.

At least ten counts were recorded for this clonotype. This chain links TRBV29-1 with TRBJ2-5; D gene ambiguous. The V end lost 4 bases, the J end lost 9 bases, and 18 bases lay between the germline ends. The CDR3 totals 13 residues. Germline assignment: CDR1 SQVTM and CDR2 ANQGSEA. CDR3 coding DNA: TGCAGCGTTGGTATAAACGGTCAATGGGCCCAGTACTTC. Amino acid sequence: CSVGINGQWAQYF.

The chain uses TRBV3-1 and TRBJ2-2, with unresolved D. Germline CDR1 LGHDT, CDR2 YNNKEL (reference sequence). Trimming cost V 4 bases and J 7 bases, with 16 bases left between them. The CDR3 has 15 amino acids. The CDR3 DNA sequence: TGTGCCAGCAGCCTAAAAAAACCTGGGAACGGGGAGCTGTTTTTT. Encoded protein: CASSLKKPGNGELFF.

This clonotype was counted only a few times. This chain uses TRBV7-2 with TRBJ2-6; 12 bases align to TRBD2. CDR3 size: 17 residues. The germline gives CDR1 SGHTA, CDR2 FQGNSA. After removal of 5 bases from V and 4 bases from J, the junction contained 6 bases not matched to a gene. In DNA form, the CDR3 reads TGTGCCAGCAGCCCGAGACTAGCGGGGGTCGGGGCCAACGTCCTGACTTTC. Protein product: CASSPRLAGVGANVLTF.

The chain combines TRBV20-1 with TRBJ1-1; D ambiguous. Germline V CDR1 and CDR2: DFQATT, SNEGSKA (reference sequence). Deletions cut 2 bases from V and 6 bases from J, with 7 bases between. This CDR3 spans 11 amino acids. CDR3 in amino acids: CSARKGAEAFF. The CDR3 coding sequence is TGCAGTGCTAGAAAGGGCGCTGAAGCTTTCTTT.

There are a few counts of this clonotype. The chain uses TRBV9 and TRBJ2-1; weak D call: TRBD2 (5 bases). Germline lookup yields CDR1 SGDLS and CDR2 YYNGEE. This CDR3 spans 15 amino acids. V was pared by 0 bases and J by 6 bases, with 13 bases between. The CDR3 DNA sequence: TGTGCCAGCAGCGTAGCTAACGGGGTTGGCAATGAGCAGTTCTTC. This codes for CASSVANGVGNEQFF.

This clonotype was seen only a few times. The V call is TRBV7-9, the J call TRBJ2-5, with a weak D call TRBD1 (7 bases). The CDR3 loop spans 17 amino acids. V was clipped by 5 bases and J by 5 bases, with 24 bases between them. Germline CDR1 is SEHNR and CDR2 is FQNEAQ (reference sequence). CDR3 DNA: TGTGCCAGCAGCCTATCCCCCGGCCAGGGGGGTGAGGAGACCCAGTACTTC. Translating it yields CASSLSPGQGGEETQYF.

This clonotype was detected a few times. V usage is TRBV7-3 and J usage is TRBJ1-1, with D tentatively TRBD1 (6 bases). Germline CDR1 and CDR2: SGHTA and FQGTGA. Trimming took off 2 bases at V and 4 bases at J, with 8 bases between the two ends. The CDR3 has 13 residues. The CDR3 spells CASSLGQSTEAFF. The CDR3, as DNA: TGTGCCAGCAGCTTAGGACAGAGCACTGAAGCTTTCTTT. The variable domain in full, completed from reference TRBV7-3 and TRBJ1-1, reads GAGVSQTPSNKVTEKGKYVELRCDPISGHTALYWYRQSLGQGPEFLIYFQGTGAADDSGLPNDRFFAVRPEGSVSTLKIQRTERGDSAVYLCASSLGQSTEAFFGQGTRLTVV.

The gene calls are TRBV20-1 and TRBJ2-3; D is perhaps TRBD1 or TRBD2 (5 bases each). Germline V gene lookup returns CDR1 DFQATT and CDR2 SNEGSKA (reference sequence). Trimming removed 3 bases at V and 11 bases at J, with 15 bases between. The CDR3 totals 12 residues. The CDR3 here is CSARATAREQYF. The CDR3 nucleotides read TGCAGTGCTAGGGCGACAGCCCGGGAGCAGTATTTT.

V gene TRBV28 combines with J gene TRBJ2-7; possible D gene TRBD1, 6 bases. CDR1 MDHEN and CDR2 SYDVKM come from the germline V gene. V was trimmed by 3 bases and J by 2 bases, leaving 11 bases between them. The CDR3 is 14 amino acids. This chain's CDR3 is CASSFQGFPYEQYF. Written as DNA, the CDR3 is TGTGCCAGCAGTTTTCAGGGGTTCCCCTACGAGCAGTACTTC.

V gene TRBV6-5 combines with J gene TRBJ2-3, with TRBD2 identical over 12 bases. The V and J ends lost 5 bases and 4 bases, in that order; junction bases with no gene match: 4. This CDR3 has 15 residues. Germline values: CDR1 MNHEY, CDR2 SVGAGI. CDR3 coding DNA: TGTGCCAGCAGTAAGCTAGCGGGGGGGCCAGATACGCAGTATTTT. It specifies CASSKLAGGPDTQYF.

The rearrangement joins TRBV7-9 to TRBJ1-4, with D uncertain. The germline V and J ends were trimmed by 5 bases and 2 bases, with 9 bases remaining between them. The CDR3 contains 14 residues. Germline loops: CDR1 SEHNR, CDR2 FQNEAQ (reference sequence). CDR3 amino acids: CASSRRRTNEKLFF. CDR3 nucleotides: TGTGCCAGCAGCCGAAGAAGGACTAATGAAAAACTGTTTTTT.

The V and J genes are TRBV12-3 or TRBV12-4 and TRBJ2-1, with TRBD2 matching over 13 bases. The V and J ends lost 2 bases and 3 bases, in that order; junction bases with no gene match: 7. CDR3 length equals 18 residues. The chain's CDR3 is CASSLPTSGGADYNEQFF. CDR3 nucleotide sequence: TGTGCCAGCAGTTTACCTACTAGCGGGGGGGCCGACTACAATGAGCAGTTCTTC.

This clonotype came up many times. CDR3 amino acids: CSVHSFYGYTF. CDR3 in DNA: TGCAGCGTTCACAGTTTCTATGGCTACACCTTC. This chain links TRBV29-1 with TRBJ1-2; D uncertain. CDR1 is SQVTM, CDR2 ANQGSEA, per germline. The CDR3 length is 11 residues. V lost 5 bases and J lost 4, with 8 bases in between.

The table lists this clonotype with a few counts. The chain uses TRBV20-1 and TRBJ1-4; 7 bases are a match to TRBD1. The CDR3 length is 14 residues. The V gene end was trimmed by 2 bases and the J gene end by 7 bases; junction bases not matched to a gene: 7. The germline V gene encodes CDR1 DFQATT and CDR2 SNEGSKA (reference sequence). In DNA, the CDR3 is TGCAGTGCTAGAACACAGGGGACACTTGAAAAACTGTTTTTT. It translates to CSARTQGTLEKLFF.

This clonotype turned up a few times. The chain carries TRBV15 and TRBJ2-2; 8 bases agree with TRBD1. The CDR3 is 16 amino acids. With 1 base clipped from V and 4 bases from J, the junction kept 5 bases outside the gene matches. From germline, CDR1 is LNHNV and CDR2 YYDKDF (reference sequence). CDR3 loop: CATSRVRRGPTGELFF. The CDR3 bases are TGTGCCACCAGCAGAGTACGCAGGGGGCCCACCGGGGAGCTGTTTTTT.

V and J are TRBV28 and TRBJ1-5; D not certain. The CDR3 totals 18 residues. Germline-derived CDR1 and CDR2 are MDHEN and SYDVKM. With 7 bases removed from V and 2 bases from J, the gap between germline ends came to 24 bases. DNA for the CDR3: TGTGCCAGCATCTCGGGTATCGGGGTATGGGTGGGCAATCAGCCCCAGCATTTT. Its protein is CASISGIGVWVGNQPQHF.